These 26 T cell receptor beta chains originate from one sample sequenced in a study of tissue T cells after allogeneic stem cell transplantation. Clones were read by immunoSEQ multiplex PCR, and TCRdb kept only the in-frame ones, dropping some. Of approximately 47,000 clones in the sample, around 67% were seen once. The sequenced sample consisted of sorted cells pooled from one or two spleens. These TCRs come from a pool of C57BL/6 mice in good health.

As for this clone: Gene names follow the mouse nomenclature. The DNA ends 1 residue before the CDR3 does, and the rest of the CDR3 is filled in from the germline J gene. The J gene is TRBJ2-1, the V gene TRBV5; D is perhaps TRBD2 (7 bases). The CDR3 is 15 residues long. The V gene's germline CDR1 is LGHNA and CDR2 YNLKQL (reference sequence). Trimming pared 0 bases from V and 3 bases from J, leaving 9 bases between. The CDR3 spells CASSQERGGYAEQFF. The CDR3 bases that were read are TGTGCCAGCAGCCAAGAGAGGGGGGGCTATGCTGAGCAGTTC.

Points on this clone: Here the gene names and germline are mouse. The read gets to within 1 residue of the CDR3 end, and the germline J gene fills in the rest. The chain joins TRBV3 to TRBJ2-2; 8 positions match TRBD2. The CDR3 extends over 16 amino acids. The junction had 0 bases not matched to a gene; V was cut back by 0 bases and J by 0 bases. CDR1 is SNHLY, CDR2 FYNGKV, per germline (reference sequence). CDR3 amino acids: CASSLAGGANTGQLYF. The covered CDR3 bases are TGTGCCAGCAGCTTAGCTGGGGGGGCAAACACCGGGCAGCTCTAC.

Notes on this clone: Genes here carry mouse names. The sequenced CDR3 bases are TGTGCAAGCAGCTTAGATTTGGGGGCAAGTGCAGAAACGCTGTAT. As protein: CASSLDLGASAETLY. The whole CDR3 reads CASSLDLGASAETLYF. This chain uses TRBV16 with TRBJ2-3; D may correspond to TRBD1 or TRBD2 (6 bases each). The read finishes 1 residue shy of the CDR3 end, and the germline J gene is used to complete it. With 0 bases removed from V and 0 bases from J, the gap between germline ends came to 10 bases. This CDR3 comprises 16 residues. Looked up from germline, CDR1 is SGHSA and CDR2 is FRNQAP.

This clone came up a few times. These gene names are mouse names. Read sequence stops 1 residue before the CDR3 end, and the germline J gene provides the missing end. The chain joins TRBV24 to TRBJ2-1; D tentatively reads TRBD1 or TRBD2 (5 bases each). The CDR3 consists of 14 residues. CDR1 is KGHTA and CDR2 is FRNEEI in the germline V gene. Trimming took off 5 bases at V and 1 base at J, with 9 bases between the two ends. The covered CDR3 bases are TGTGCCAGCAGTAGCCGGGACAACTATGCTGAGCAGTTC. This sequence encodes CASSSRDNYAEQF. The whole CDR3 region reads CASSSRDNYAEQFF.

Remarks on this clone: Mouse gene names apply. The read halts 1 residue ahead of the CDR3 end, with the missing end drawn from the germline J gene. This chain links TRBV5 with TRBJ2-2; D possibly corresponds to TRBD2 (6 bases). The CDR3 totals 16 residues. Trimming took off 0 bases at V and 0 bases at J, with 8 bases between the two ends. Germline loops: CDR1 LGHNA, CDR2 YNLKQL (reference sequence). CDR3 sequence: CASSQEVGANTGQLYF. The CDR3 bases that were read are TGTGCCAGCAGCCAAGAGGTGGGGGCAAACACCGGGCAGCTCTAC.

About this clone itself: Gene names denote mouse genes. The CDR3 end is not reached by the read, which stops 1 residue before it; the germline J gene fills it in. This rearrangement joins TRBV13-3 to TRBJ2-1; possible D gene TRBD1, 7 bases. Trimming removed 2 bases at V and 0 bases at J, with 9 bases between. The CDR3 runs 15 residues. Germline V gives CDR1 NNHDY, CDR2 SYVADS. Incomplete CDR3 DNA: TGTGCCAGCAGTGAGAGGGGGCCTAACTATGCTGAGCAGTTC. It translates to CASSERGPNYAEQF. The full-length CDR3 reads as CASSERGPNYAEQFF.

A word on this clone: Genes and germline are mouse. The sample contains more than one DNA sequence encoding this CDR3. CDR3 in amino acids: CASGDAGNSPLYF. The sequenced CDR3 bases are TGTGCCAGCGGTGATGCAGGGAATTCGCCCCTCTAC. This chain joins TRBV13-2 and TRBJ1-6; a possible D gene is TRBD1 (5 bases). With the read ending 1 residue before the CDR3 end, the germline J gene is used to fill in that end. TRBJ1-6 belongs to the ORF category, with a function that is uncertain. Trimming removed 0 bases at V and 7 bases at J, with 5 bases between. Germline CDR1 reads NNHNN; CDR2 reads SYGAGS (reference sequence). The CDR3 length is 13 residues.

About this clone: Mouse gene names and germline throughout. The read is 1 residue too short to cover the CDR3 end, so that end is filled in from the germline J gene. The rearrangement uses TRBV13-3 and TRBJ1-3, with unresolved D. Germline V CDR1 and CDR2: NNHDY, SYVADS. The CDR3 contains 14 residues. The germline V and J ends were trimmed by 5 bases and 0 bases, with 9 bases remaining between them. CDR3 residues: CASRESYSGNTLYF. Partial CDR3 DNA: TGTGCCAGCAGGGAGTCTTATTCTGGAAATACGCTCTAT.

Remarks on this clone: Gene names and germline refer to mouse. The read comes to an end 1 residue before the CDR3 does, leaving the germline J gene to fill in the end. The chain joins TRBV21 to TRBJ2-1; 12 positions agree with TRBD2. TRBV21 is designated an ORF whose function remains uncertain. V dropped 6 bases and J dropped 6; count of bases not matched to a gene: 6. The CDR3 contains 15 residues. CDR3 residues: CASRRLGGRCAEQFF. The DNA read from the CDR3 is TGTGCTAGCAGGAGACTGGGGGGGCGCTGTGCTGAGCAGTTC.

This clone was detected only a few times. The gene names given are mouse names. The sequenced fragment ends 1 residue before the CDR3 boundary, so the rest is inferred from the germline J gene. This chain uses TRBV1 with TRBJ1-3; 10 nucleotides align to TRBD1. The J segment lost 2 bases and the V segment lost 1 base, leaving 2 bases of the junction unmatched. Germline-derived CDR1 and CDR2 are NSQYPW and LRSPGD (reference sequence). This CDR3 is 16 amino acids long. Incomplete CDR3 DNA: TGCACCTGCAGTGCAGTGGGACAGGGGACTGGAAATACGCTCTAT. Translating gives CTCSAVGQGTGNTLY. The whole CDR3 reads CTCSAVGQGTGNTLYF.

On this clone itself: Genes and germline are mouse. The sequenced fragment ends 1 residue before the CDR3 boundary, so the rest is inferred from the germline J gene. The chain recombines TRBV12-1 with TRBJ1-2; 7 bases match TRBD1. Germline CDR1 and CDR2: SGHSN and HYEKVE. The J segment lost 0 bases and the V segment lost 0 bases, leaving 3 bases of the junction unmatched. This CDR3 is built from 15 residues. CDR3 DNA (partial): TGTGCCAGCTCTCTCTGGGACAGTGCAAACTCCGACTACACC. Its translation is CASSLWDSANSDYT. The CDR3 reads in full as CASSLWDSANSDYTF.

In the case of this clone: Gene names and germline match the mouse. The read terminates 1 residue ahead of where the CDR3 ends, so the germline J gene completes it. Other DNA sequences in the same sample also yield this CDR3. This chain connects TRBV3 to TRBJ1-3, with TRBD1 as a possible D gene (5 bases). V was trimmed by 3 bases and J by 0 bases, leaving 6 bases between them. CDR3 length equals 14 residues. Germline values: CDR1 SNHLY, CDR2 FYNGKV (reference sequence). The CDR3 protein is CASSLGGSGNTLYF. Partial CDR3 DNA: TGTGCCAGCAGCTTGGGGGGTTCTGGAAATACGCTCTAT. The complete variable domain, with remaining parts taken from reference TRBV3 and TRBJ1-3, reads GPKVLQIPSHQIIDMGQMVTLNCDPVSNHLYFYWYKQILGQQMEFLVNFYNGKVMEKSKLFKDQFSVERPDGSYFTLKIQPTALEDSAVYFCASSLGGSGNTLYFGEGSRLIVV.

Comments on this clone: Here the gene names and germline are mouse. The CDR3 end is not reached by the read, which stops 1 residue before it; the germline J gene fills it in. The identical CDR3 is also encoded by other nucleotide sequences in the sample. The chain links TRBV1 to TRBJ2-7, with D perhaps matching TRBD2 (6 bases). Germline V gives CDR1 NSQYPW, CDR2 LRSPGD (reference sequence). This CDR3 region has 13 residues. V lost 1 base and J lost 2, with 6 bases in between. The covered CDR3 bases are TGCACCTGCAGTGCAGGGGGGGCCTATGAACAGTAC. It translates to CTCSAGGAYEQY. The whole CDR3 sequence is CTCSAGGAYEQYF.

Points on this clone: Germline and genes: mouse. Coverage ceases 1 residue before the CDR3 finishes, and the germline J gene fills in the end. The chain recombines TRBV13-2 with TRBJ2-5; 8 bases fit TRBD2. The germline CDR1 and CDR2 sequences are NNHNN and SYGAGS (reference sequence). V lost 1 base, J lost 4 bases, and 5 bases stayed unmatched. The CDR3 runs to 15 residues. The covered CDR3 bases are TGTGCCAGCGGTGATCCCCGGGGGGGCAAAGACACCCAGTAC. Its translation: CASGDPRGGKDTQY. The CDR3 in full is CASGDPRGGKDTQYF.

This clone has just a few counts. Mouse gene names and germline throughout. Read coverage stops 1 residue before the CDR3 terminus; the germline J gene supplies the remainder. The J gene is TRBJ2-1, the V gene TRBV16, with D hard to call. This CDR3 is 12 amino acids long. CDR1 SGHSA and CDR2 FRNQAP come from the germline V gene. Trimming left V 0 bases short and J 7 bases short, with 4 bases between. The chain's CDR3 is CASSLDRAEQFF. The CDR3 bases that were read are TGTGCAAGCAGCTTAGACAGGGCTGAGCAGTTC.

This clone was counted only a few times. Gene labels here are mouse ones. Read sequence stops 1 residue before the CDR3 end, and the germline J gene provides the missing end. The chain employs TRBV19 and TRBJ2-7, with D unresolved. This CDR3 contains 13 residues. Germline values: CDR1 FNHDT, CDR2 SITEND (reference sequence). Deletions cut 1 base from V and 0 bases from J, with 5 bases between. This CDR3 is CASSIQSSYEQYF. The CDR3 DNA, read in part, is TGTGCCAGCAGTATACAGAGCTCCTATGAACAGTAC.

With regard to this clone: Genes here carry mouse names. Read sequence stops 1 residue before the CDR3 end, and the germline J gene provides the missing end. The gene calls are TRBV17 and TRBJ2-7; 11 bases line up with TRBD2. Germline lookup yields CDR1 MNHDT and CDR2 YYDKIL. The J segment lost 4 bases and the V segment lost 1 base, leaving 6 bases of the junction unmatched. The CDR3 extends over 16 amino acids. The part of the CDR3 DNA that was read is TGTGCTAGCAGTAGAGGGGACTGGGGGTCTTCTTATGAACAGTAC. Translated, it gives CASSRGDWGSSYEQY. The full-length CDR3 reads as CASSRGDWGSSYEQYF. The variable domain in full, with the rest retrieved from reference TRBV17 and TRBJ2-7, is DTTVKQNPRYKLARVGKPVNLICSQTMNHDTMYWYQKKPNQAPKLLLFYYDKILNREADTFEKFQSSRPNNSFCSLYIGSAGLEYSAMYLCASSRGDWGSSYEQYFGPGTRLTVL.

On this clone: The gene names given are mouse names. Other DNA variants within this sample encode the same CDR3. The CDR3 bases that were read are TGTGCCAGCAGCCAAGAGGGGGGTAGTGCAGAAACGCTGTAT. It specifies CASSQEGGSAETLY. The full CDR3 reads CASSQEGGSAETLYF. The chain links TRBV2 to TRBJ2-3, with D tentatively TRBD2 (6 bases). With the read ending 1 residue before the CDR3 end, the germline J gene is used to fill in that end. The CDR3 spans 15 residues. V gave up 0 bases and J gave up 0 bases, with 7 bases separating them. Germline CDR1 LGHNA, CDR2 YSYQKL.

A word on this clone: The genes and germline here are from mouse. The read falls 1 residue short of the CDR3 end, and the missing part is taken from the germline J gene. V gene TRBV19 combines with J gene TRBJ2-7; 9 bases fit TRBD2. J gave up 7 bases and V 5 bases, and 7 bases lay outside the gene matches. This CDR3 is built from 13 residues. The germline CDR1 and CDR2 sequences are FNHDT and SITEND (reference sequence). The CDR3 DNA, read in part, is TGTGCCAGCAGCCGACTGGGGGTCGGGGAACAGTAC. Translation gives CASSRLGVGEQY. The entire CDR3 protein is CASSRLGVGEQYF.

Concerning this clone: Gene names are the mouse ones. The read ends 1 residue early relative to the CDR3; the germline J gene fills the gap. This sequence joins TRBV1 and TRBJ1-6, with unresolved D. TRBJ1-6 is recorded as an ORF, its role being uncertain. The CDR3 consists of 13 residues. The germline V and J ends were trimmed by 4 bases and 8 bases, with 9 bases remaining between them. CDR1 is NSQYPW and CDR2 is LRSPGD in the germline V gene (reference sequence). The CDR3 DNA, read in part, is TGCACCTGCAGTGGAGCCGGGGATTCGCCCCTCTAC. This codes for CTCSGAGDSPLY. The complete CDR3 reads CTCSGAGDSPLYF.

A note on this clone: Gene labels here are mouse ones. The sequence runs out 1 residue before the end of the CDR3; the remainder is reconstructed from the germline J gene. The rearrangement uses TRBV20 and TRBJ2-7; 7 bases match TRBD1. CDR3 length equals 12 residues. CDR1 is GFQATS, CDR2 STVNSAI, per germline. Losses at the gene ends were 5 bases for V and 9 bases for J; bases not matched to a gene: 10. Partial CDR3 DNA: TGTGGTGCTCTCTTCCCGGGACAGAGACAGTAC. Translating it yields CGALFPGQRQY. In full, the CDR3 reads CGALFPGQRQYF. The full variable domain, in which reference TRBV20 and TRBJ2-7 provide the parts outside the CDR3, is GALVYQYPRRTICKSGTSMRMECQAVGFQATSVAWYRQSPQKTFELIALSTVNSAIKYEQNFTQEKFPISHPNLSFSSMTVLNAYLEDRGLYLCGALFPGQRQYFGPGTRLTVL.

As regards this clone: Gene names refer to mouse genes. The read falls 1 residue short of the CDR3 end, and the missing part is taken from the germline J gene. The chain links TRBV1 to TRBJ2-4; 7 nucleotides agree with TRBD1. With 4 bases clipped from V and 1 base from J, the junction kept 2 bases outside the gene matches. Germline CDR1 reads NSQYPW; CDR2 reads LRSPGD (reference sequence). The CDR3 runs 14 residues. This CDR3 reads CTCSGDRGQNTLYF. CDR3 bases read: TGCACCTGCAGTGGAGACAGGGGTCAAAACACCTTGTAC.

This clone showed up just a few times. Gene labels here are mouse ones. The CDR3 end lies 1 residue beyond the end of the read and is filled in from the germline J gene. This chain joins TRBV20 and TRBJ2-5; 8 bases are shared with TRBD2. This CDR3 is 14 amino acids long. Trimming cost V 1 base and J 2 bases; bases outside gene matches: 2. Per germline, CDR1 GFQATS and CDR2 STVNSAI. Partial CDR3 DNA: TGTGGTGCTAGGGCCTGGGGGGTCCAAGACACCCAGTAC. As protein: CGARAWGVQDTQY. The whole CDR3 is CGARAWGVQDTQYF.

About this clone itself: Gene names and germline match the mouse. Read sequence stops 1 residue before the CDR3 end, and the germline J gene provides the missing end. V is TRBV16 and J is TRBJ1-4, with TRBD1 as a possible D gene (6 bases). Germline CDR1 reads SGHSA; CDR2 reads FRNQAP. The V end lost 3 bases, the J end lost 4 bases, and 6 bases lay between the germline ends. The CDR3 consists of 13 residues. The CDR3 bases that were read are TGTGCAAGCAGCTTGGGACACAACGAAAGATTATTT. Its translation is CASSLGHNERLF. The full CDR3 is CASSLGHNERLFF.

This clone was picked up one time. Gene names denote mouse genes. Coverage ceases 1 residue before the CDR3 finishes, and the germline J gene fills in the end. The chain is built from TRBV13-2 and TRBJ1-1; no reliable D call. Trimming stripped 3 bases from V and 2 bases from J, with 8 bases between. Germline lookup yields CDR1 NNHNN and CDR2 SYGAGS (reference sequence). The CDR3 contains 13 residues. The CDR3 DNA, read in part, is TGTGCCAGCGGTGCCGGGATCAACACAGAAGTCTTC. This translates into CASGAGINTEVF. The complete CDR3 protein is CASGAGINTEVFF.

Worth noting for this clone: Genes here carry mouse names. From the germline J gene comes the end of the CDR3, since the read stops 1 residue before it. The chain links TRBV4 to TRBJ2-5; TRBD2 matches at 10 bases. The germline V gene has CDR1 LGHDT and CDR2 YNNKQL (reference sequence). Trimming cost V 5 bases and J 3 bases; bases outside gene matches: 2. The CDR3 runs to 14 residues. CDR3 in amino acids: CASSHWGGQDTQYF. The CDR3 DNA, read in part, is TGTGCCAGCAGCCACTGGGGGGGACAAGACACCCAGTAC.